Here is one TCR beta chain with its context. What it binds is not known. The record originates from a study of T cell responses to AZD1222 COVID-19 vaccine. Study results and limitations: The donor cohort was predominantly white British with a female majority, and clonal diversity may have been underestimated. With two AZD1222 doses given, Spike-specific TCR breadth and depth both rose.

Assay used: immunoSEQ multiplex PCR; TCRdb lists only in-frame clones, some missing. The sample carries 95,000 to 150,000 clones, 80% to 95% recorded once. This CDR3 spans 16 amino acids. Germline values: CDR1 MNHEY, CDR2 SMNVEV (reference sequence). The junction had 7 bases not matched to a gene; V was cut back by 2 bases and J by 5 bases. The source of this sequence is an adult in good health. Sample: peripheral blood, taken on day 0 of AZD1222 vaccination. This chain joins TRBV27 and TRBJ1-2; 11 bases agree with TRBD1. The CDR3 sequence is CASSLERTGGWYGYTF. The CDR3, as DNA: TGTGCCAGCAGTTTAGAGAGGACAGGGGGCTGGTATGGCTACACCTTC.